This paragraph reports one T cell receptor (beta chain). Its antigen is not known. The data belong to a study of CD8+ T cells in alopecia areata. Overall study: Those patients who were treated received oral tofacitinib, which was given at 5 to 10 mg twice daily for moderate-to-severe alopecia areata. Percent of scalp involved defined treated patients' severity scores. Notes on the study in general: Tofacitinib significantly reduced both scalp clonality and expanded CD8+ clones among the top 100.

Trimming shortened V by 4 bases and J by 1 base, and 12 bases separated the two germline ends. CDR3 length equals 15 residues. Germline V lookup: CDR1 MNHEY, CDR2 SMNVEV (reference sequence). After isolation, RNA underwent reverse transcription to generate cDNA as the sequencing template. Profiled with immunoSEQ multiplex PCR; TCRdb holds only in-frame clones, not every one. The data hold about 210,000 clones, with around two fifths observed a single time. The treatment was: oral pan-JAK inhibitor, 5-10 mg twice daily. A FACSAria was used to sort CD4+ and CD8+ T cells. These cells came from PBMCs. This TCR came from a human donor with alopecia areata. The sequences come from CD4+ T cells sorted from blood, collected between weeks 30 and 35, from a patient treated with tofacitinib. The J gene is TRBJ2-3, the V gene TRBV27; tentatively, D is TRBD2 (6 bases). The CDR3 bases are TGTGCCAGCAGTTATCGGGACTTACGCACAGATACGCAGTATTTT. Translated, it gives CASSYRDLRTDTQYF.